This T cell receptor beta chain came from a study of human T cells and chemical hapten exposure (dated by TCRdb to 2020 to 2023). A note on the overall study: The libraries were sequenced as a pool, and the TCR yield per sample differed mostly because of small variations in library volumes within the pool. Peripheral blood TCR repertoire changes were tracked in vivo in alopecia patients during primary and secondary sensitization to the hapten diphenylcyclopropenone (DPC). Each blood RNA sample was used to sequence both TCR alpha and TCR beta chains.

The library was built by means of 5' RACE. Sequencing used an Illumina MiSeq. During library preparation, unique molecular identifiers were attached to individual cDNA molecules so that TCRs could be counted in a quantitative, reproducible way. The authors' pipeline ran thus. The median number of TCRs per sample was over 95,000, ranging from 23,224 to 690,600. V, J and CDR3 annotation of the TCR reads was carried out using the Decombinator software suite. For the PS versus PT1 abundance plots, all samples were subsampled to the same number of TCRs (28,000). TCRs were defined as expanded if absent before sensitization and observed at least eight times at the 2-week time point. TCRdb reworked the public reads: Q25 trimming with fastp, MiXCR clone assembly, productive beta chains retained. Rows merge per CDR3 protein into single entries with the most common DNA and genes. TCRdb, not the original authors, processed these V and J calls. The sample contains approximately 140,000 distinct CDR3 sequences, 4.1% of them found a single time. Over 1.1% of the sample rests with the top ten.

This clonotype has at least ten counts. Its cognate antigen has yet to be identified. No per-base quality is available; no much larger clone lies one base away. Broader findings and caveats from the paper: DPC sensitization did not change how many TCRs were above 1 in 1000 frequency, and no evidence was found of alterations in global repertoire structure. Repeated subsampling changed both the strength of the expansion versus patch-test correlation and the threshold at which the correlation became significant.

Total RNA was extracted from unfractionated whole blood that had been collected in Tempus Blood RNA tubes. A few healthy volunteers were used as TCR sequencing controls and were bled at day 0, 2 weeks and 6 weeks. The sequence derives from a female donor in good health.

The nucleotide sequence is TGCAGTGCTAGCCCCCGTACAGGGGGCGGATATGGCTACACCTTC. This encodes CSASPRTGGGYGYTF. This chain joins TRBV20-1 to TRBJ1-2, and TRBD1 matches 9 of the central bases. Reading the germline V gene (reference sequence) gives CDR1 DFQATT and CDR2 SNEGSKA. V loses 3 bases at its end and J loses 5 bases; junction bases beyond the gene matches: 10. From cysteine to phenylalanine, the CDR3 is 15 amino acids long. The read is trimmed to its CDR3 DNA, 45 bases read in frame from base 1.